The entry that follows covers one TCR beta chain sequence. The entry originates in a study of blood T cell repertoires in COVID-19. Study details: The cDNA or gDNA used as material had been derived from T cells, B-cell-depleted T cells, or PBMCs.

TCRdb's table, derived via immunoSEQ multiplex PCR, lists solely in-frame clones and lacks some. The table lists about 32,000 clones, roughly 85% of them singletons, with 35% to 55% in the top ten. Deletions cut 5 bases from V and 7 bases from J, with 24 bases between. Germline V gene lookup returns CDR1 LNHDA and CDR2 SQIVND (reference sequence). The CDR3 covers 17 residues. J is TRBJ1-5 and V is TRBV19; possible D gene TRBD1, 6 bases. The TCR originated in a man in his 60s with active or convalescent COVID-19. Sequenced: peripheral blood. In DNA form, the CDR3 reads TGTGCCAGTAGTCCAAAAAGGGAACAGGGAAGTAACCAGCCCCAGCATTTT. Translating it yields CASSPKREQGSNQPQHF.